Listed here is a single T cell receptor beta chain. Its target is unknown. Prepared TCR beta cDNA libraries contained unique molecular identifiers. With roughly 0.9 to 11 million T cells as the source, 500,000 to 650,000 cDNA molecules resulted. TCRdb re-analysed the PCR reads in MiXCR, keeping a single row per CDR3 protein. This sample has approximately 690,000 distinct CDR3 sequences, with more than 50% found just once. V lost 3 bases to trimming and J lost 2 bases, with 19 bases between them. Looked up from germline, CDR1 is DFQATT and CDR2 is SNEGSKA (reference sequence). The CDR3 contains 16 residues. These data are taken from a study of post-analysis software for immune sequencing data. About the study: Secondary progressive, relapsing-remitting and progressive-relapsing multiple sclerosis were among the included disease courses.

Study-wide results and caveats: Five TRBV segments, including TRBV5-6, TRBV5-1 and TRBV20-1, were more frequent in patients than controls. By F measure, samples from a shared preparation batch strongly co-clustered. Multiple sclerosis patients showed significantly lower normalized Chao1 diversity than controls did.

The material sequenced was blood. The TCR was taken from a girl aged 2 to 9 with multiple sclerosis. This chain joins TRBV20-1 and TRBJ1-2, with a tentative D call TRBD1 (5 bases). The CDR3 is CSASSGNLYDNYGYTF. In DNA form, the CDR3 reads TGCAGTGCTAGCTCAGGGAACTTATACGACAACTATGGCTACACCTTC.